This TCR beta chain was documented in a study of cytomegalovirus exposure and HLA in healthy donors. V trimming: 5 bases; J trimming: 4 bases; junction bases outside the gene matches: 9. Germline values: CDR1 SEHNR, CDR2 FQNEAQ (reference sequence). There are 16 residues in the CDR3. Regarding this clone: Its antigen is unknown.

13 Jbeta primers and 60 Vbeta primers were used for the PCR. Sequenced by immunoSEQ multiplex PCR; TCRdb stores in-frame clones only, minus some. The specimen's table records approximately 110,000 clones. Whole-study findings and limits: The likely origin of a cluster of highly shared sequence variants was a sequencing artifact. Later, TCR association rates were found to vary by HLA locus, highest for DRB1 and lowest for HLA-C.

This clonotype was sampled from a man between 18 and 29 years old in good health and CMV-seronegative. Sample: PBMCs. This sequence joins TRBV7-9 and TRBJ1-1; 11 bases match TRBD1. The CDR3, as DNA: TGTGCCAGCAGCCATTGGGGACAGGGGGATCGCACTGAAGCTTTCTTT. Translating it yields CASSHWGQGDRTEAFF.